The present T cell receptor (beta chain) was sequenced within a study of blood T cell repertoires in COVID-19. The wider study: Samples representing acute and convalescent COVID-19 were sourced from the United States, Italy and Spain.

Generated by immunoSEQ multiplex PCR, the TCRdb table keeps only in-frame clones and is missing some. The profile shows around 130,000 clones, around 83% of them singletons. This clonotype was obtained from a man under 40 who had recovered from COVID-19. Sequencing was done on a sample of PBMCs or T cells enriched from blood (not recorded which).

The CDR3 DNA follows: TGTGCCAGCAGTCCCCTAGTCAGCCACTATGGCTACACCTTC. Translated: CASSPLVSHYGYTF. This rearrangement joins TRBV27 to TRBJ1-2; D gene uncertain. Deletions cut 5 bases from V and 3 bases from J, with 13 bases between. The CDR3 spans 14 residues. Germline V gene sequence: CDR1 MNHEY, CDR2 SMNVEV (reference sequence).